This T cell receptor beta chain was observed in a study of OX40 agonist ivuxolimab in advanced cancers. Generated by immunoSEQ multiplex PCR, the TCRdb table keeps only in-frame clones and is missing some. The sample holds over 15,000 clones, approximately 85% seen once. Only one count was recorded for this clone. The material was CD4+ or CD8+ T cells sorted from blood, obtained in a trial of the OX40 agonist ivuxolimab. This TCR was sampled from an adult with an advanced solid tumor such as melanoma, head and neck, liver or kidney cancer.

Here the CDR3 reads CASSQDPRPNTEAFF. For the CDR3, the DNA is TGCGCCAGCAGCCAAGATCCCCGCCCGAACACTGAAGCTTTCTTT. The chain has TRBV4-3 and TRBJ1-1, with D uncertain. V was cut by 0 bases and J by 1 base, with 9 bases left in between. This CDR3 comprises 15 residues. CDR1 is LGHNA and CDR2 is YSLEER in the germline V gene.